These 7 T cell receptor beta chains came from one sample sequenced in a study of blood T cell repertoires in COVID-19. TCRdb keeps only in-frame clones here, not all; method: immunoSEQ multiplex PCR. The data hold 150,000 or so clones, with about four fifths observed a single time. The sequencing sample was made of peripheral blood. These receptors all come from a human donor with acute or convalescent COVID-19. The donor label of this sample is uncertain.

The chain is built from TRBV2 and TRBJ2-7, with 8 bases identical to TRBD1. The CDR3 length is 12 residues. V lost 8 bases and J lost 7; bases outside the gene matches: 7. Germline V gives CDR1 SNHLY, CDR2 FYNNEI. CDR3 bases: TGTGCCAGCGATGACAGGGGACCTGAGCAGTACTTC. It translates to CASDDRGPEQYF. Filled out from reference TRBV2 and TRBJ2-7, the complete variable domain reads EPEVTQTPSHQVTQMGQEVILRCVPISNHLYFYWYRQILGQKVEFLVSFYNNEISEKSEIFDDQFSVERPDGSNFTLKIRSTKLEDSAMYFCASDDRGPEQYFGPGTRLTVT.

The genes are TRBV30 and TRBJ1-1; no reliable D call. The germline gives CDR1 GTSNPN, CDR2 SVGIG (reference sequence). The CDR3 has 13 residues. Trimming left V 7 bases short and J 3 bases short, with 15 bases between. As DNA, the CDR3 is TGTGCCTCGACCTCCTCGAGGGACACTGAAGCTTTCTTT. Translated, it gives CASTSSRDTEAFF.

This clone was counted a few times. The chain links TRBV6-5 to TRBJ1-2, with D possibly TRBD1 on 5 matching bases. V gave up 11 bases and J gave up 8 bases, with 15 bases separating them. CDR3 length: 11 residues. The V gene's germline CDR1 is MNHEY and CDR2 SVGAGI. The CDR3 spells CAGQGLGGYTF. Written as DNA, the CDR3 is TGTGCCGGCCAGGGTCTGGGGGGCTACACCTTC.

This clone was seen more than once but under ten times. CDR3 amino acids: CAWRREAYNEQFF. The DNA of the CDR3 is TGTGCCTGGAGGAGGGAGGCCTACAATGAGCAGTTCTTC. The chain employs TRBV30 and TRBJ2-1, with D maybe TRBD2 (6 bases). This CDR3 region has 13 residues. Per the germline V gene, CDR1 is GTSNPN and CDR2 is SVGIG (reference sequence). Trimming cost V 3 bases and J 2 bases, with 8 bases left between them.

This chain joins TRBV2 and TRBJ2-5; possible D gene TRBD1, 5 bases. The V end was cut by 4 bases, the J end by 0 bases, with 12 bases between. The CDR3 has 15 amino acids. CDR1 is SNHLY and CDR2 is FYNNEI in the germline V gene. The CDR3 nucleotides are TGTGCCAGCAGTGTCCAGGGTAGGAACCAAGAGACCCAGTACTTC. Translating it yields CASSVQGRNQETQYF.

The rearrangement links TRBV19 to TRBJ2-2, with 7 nucleotides matching TRBD2. V shed 5 bases, J shed 7 bases, and the junction held 7 bases outside the gene matches. The V gene's germline CDR1 is LNHDA and CDR2 SQIVND (reference sequence). This CDR3 is built from 14 residues. In nucleotides, the CDR3 is TGTGCCAGTAGTGATTACCCGGGGGGCGGGGAGCTGTTTTTT. The encoded protein is CASSDYPGGGELFF.

In regard to this clone: Relative to the germline gene, one junction end is altered; a read error may explain this. This rearrangement joins TRBV5-4 to TRBJ1-6, with 8 bases aligning to TRBD1. Germline V lookup: CDR1 SGHNT, CDR2 YYREEE (reference sequence). The CDR3 consists of 19 residues. The CDR3 loop reads CASKTKGTGGISDNSPLHF. Written as DNA, the CDR3 is TGTGCCAGCAAGACCAAGGGAACAGGGGGAATCTCCGATAATTCACCCCTCCACTTT.